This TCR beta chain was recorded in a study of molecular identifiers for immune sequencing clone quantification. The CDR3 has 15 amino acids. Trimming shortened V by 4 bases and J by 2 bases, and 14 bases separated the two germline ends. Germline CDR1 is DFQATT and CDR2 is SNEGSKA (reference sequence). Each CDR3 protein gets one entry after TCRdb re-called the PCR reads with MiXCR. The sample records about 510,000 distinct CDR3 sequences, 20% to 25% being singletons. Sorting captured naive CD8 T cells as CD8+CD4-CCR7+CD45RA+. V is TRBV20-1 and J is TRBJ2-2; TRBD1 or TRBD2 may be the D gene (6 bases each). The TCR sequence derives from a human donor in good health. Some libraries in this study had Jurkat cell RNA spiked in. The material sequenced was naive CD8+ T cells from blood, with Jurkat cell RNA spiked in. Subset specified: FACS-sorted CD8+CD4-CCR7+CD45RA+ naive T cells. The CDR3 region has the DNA TGCAGTGCTACGGGGGCATACAGAAACACCGGGGAGCTGTTTTTT. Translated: CSATGAYRNTGELFF.